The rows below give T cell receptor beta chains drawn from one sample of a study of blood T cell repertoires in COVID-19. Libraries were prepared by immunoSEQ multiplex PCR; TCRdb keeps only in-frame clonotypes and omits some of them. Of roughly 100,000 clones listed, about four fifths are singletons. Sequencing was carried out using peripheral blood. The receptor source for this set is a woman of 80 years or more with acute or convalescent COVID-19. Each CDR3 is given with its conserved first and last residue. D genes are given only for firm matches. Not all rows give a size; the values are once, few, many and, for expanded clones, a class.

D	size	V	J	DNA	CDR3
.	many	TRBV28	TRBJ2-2	TGTGCCAGCAGTTTACTCAGGAACACCGGGGAGCTGTTTTTT	CASSLLRNTGELFF
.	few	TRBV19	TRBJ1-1	TGTGCCAGTAGTATCAGGGGAAAGTCTGAAGCTTTCTTT	CASSIRGKSEAFF
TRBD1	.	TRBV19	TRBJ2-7	TGTGCCAGTAGTATAGGGGCCCTAACAGGGGTTCTCTACGAGCAGTACTTC	CASSIGALTGVLYEQYF
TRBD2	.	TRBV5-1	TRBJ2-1	TGCGCCAGCAGCTTAGCGGGAGGAGCCTACAATGAGCAGTTCTTC	CASSLAGGAYNEQFF
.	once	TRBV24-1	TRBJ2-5	TGTGCCACCAGTGATTTCTTGGGAGCCGGGGAGACCCAGTACTTC	CATSDFLGAGETQYF
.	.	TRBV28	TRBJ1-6	TGTGCCAGCAGTTCCCCGGACCGGGGAAATTCACCCCTCCACTTT	CASSSPDRGNSPLHF
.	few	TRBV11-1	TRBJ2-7	TGTGCCAGCAGCTTTGAGGTGAGCTACGAGCAGTACTTC	CASSFEVSYEQYF
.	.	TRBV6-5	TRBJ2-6	TGTGCCAGCAGCACTGACAACCCTGGGGCCAACGTCCTGACTTTC	CASSTDNPGANVLTF
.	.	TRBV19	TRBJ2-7	TGTGCCAGTAGTATAATACTTCGCACCTCCTACGAGCAGTACTTC	CASSIILRTSYEQYF
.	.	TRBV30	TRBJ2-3	TGTGCCTGGAGTAATGGTCGGGGCACAGATACGCAGTATTTT	CAWSNGRGTDTQYF
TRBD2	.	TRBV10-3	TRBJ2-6	TGTGCCATCGGAACCGGGACTAGCGGGAGGGCCCCTGGGGCCAACGTCCTGACTTTC	CAIGTGTSGRAPGANVLTF
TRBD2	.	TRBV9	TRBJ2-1	TGTGCCAGCAGCGGAGGGGGACTAGTCTACAATGAGCAGTTCTTC	CASSGGGLVYNEQFF
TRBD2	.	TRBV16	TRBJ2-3	TGTGCCAGCAGCCCTCTTTCGGGGGGGACTAGCGGAGGGACGCAGTATTTT	CASSPLSGGTSGGTQYF
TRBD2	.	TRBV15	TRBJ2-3	TGTGCCACCAGCAGAGGACTAGCGGCTACAATCACAGATACGCAGTATTTT	CATSRGLAATITDTQYF
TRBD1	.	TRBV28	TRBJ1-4	TGTGCCAGCACCAAAAAGCCGGCAGGGGGCGGCGAAAAACTGTTTTTT	CASTKKPAGGGEKLFF
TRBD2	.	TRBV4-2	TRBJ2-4	TGTGCCAGCAGCCAAGATAGCGGGGTAGCCAAAAACATTCAGTACTTC	CASSQDSGVAKNIQYF
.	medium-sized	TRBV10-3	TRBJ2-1	TGTGCCATCAGTGAGTCGCTACAGGATCTTTACAATGAGCAGTTCTTC	CAISESLQDLYNEQFF
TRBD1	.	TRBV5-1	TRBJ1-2	TGCGCCAGCAGCCCGGGACAGGGGGCATACTATGGCTACACCTTC	CASSPGQGAYYGYTF
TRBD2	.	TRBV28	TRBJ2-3	TGTGCCAGCCTCGGGGGGGGACAAAGGCATACGCAGTATTTT	CASLGGGQRHTQYF
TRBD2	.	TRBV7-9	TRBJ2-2	TGTGCCAGGAGCGGGAGAATTGACACCGGGGAGCTGTTTTTT	CARSGRIDTGELFF
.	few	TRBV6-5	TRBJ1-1	TGTGCCAGCAGTTACTCCCAAGAACTAACTACTGAAGCTTTCTTT	CASSYSQELTTEAFF
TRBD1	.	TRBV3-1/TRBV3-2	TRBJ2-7	TGTGCCAGCAGTCCACAGGGGTACGGATACGAGCAGTACTTC	CASSPQGYGYEQYF
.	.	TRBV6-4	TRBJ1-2	TGTGCCAGCAGTGACCGGGGTCATGGCTACACCTTC	CASSDRGHGYTF
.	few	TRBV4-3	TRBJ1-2	TGCGCCAGCAGCCAACAGACAGGCGACTATGGCTACACCTTC	CASSQQTGDYGYTF
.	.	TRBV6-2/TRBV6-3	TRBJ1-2	TGTGCCAGCAGTTACGGTAGGACAGTCTATGGCTACACCTTC	CASSYGRTVYGYTF
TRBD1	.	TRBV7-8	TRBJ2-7	TGTGCCAGCACCCCACAGGGGTTGGGCTCCTACGAGCAGTACTTC	CASTPQGLGSYEQYF
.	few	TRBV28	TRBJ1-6	TGTGCCAGCAGTTTGGGGCCGCGTAATTCACCCCTCCACTTT	CASSLGPRNSPLHF
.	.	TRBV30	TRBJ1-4	TGTGCCTGGAGTGTAGGAGGCGGGAATGAAAAACTGTTTTTT	CAWSVGGGNEKLFF
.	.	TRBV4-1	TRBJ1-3	TGCGCCAGCAGCCGCCCGGACAGCTCTGGAAACACCATATATTTT	CASSRPDSSGNTIYF
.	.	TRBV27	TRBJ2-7	TGTGCCAGCAGCTCGTCAGTCCGGAGCTCCTACGAGCAGTACTTC	CASSSSVRSSYEQYF
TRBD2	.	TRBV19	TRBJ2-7	TGTGCCAGTAGCGGAATGGCTAGCGGGAGCGAGCAGTACTTC	CASSGMASGSEQYF
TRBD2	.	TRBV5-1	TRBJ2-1	TGCGCCAGCAGCTCACTAATACTAGCGCAGCAGTTCTTC	CASSSLILAQQFF
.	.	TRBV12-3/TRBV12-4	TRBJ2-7	TGTGCCAGCAGTTTTACGGGAAACGAGCAGTACTTC	CASSFTGNEQYF
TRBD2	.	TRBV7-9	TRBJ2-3	TGTGCCAGCAGTAAAGGGACTACTAGCACAGATACGCAGTATTTT	CASSKGTTSTDTQYF
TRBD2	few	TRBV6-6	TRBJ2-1	TGTGCCAGCAGATCCTTTGCGGAGCGGGACTACAATGAGCAGTTCTTC	CASRSFAERDYNEQFF
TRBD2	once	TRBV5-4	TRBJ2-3	TGTGCCAGCAGCTTAACAAGCGGGAGTTCAATCGGGGGCACAGATACGCAGTATTTT	CASSLTSGSSIGGTDTQYF
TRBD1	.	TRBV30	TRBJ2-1	TGTGCCTGGAGTGTAATCAGGGGGTCCTACAATGAGCAGTTCTTC	CAWSVIRGSYNEQFF
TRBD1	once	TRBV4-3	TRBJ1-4	TGCGCCAGCAGCCATATTATTGACAGGGGCGAAAAACTGTTTTTT	CASSHIIDRGEKLFF
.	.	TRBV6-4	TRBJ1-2	TGTGCCAGCAGTGACGGGGGGTTCTTGGGCTACACCTTC	CASSDGGFLGYTF
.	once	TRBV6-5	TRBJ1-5	TGTGCCAGCAGTTCGACAAGCACCAGCAATCAGCCCCAGCATTTT	CASSSTSTSNQPQHF
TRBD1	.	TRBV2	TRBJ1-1	TGTGCCAGCAGTGAAACAGGGGGCACTGAAGCTTTCTTT	CASSETGGTEAFF
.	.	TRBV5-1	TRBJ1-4	TGCGCCAGCAGCTTGGCGGGGGGCAATGAAAAACTGTTTTTT	CASSLAGGNEKLFF
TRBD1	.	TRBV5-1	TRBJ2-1	TGCGCCAGCAGCTTGACGGGACAGGGAGACGATGAGCAGTTCTTC	CASSLTGQGDDEQFF
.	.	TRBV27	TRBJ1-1	TGTGCCAGCAGTAAGACAGGGAACACTGAAGCTTTCTTT	CASSKTGNTEAFF
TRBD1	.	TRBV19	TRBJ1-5	TGTGCCAGTACCGACCGGGACAGCCGAAATCAGCCCCAGCATTTT	CASTDRDSRNQPQHF
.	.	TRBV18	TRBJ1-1	TGTGCCAGCTCACAGGACAGAAACACTGAAGCTTTCTTT	CASSQDRNTEAFF
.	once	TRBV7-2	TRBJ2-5	TGTGCCAGCAGCCGTACCAGCCGCGGGCTACAAGAGACCCAGTACTTC	CASSRTSRGLQETQYF
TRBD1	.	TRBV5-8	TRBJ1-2	TGTGCCAGCAGCTTGTATCCGGGACAGGGTAATGGCTACACCTTC	CASSLYPGQGNGYTF
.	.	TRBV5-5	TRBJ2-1	TGTGCCAGCAGCTTGGTTAGCGGCTTCAATGAGCAGTTCTTC	CASSLVSGFNEQFF